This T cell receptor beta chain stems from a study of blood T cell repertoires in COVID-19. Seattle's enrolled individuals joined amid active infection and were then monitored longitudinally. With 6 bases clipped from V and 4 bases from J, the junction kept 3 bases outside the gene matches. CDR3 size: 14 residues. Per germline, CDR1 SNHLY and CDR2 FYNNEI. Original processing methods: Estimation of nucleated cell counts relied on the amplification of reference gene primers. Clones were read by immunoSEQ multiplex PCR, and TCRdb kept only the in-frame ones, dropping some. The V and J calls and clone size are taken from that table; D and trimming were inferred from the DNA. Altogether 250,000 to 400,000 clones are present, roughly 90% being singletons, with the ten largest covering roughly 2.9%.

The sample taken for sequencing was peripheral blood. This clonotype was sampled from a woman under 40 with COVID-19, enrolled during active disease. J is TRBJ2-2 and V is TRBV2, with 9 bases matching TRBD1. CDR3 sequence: CASSGQGSTGELFF. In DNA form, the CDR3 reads TGTGCCAGCAGCGGACAGGGGAGCACCGGGGAGCTGTTTTTT. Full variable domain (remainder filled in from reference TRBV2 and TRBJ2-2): EPEVTQTPSHQVTQMGQEVILRCVPISNHLYFYWYRQILGQKVEFLVSFYNNEISEKSEIFDDQFSVERPDGSNFTLKIRSTKLEDSAMYFCASSGQGSTGELFFGEGSRLTVL.